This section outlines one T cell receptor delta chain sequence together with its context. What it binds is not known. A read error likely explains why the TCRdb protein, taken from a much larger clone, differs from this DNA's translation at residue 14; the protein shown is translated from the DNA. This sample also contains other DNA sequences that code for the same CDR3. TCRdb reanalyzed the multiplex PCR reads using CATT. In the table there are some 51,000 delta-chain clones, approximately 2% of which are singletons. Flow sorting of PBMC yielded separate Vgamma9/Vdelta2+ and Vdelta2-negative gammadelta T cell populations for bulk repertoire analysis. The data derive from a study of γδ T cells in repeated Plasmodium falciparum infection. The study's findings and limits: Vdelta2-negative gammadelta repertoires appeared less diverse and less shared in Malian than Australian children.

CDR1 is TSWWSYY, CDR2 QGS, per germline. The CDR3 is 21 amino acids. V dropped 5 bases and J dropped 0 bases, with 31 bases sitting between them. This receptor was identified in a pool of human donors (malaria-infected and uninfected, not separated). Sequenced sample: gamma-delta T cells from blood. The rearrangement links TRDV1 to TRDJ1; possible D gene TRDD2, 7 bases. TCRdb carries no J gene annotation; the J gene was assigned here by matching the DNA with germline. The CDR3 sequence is CALGRLLPLLGIPLYTDKLIF. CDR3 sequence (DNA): TGTGCTCTTGGGCGTCTCCTTCCTTTATTGGGGATCCCCTTGTACACCGATAAACTCATCTTT.